This T cell receptor (beta chain) was profiled in a study of CD8+ T cells in alopecia areata. Trimming removed 9 bases from V and 2 bases from J, with 13 bases in between. The germline gives CDR1 MNHEY, CDR2 SVGAGI. The CDR3 is 14 amino acids. cDNA prepared by RNA extraction and subsequent reverse transcription served as the template for sequencing. Data came from immunoSEQ multiplex PCR; TCRdb stores just in-frame clones and leaves some out. The sample lists fewer than 110,000 clones; 55% were seen once. This TCR came from a human donor in good health. The V call is TRBV6-5, the J call TRBJ1-4; D is possibly TRBD1 (6 bases). Sequenced material: CD4+ T cells sorted from blood. CDR3 bases: TGTGCCAGTTCCAAGGGGGGGACTAATGAAAAACTGTTTTTT. This sequence encodes CASSKGGTNEKLFF.